This T cell receptor (beta chain) originates from a study of identical twins' blood T cells. TCRdb used MiXCR to reprocess the 5' RACE reads, holding one entry per CDR3 protein. Of about 370,000 distinct CDR3 sequences in the sample, 25% to 35% were seen once. Three pairs of healthy female monozygous twins were the donors. All three twin pairs grew up together with likely shared infections and vaccines. The germline gives CDR1 SGHRS, CDR2 YFSETQ. CDR3 length: 14 residues. Trimming pared 2 bases from V and 7 bases from J, leaving 12 bases between. The chain combines TRBV5-1 with TRBJ2-2; D is uncertain. Sequencing used PBMCs. This sequence was found in a woman aged 18-55 years in good health. This CDR3 is CASSFATTGGELFF. The CDR3, as DNA: TGCGCCAGCAGCTTCGCCACCACGGGCGGGGAGCTGTTTTTT.